These T cell receptor beta chains were read from a single sample in a study of Graves' ophthalmopathy and Graves' hyperthyroidism. TCRdb processed the multiplex PCR reads anew with MiXCR; each CDR3 protein has one entry. Of 600,000 to 650,000 distinct CDR3 sequences in the sample, 22% were seen once. The sequenced sample consisted of peripheral blood. The receptors come from a woman aged 18-30 years with stable Graves' hyperthyroidism. Some clones in this sample may be carry-over from other donors' samples. CDR3s include the opening cysteine and the closing phenylalanine or tryptophan. D genes are given only for firm matches. Where a row states a size, it is once, few, many or the class of an expanded clone; other rows omit it.

j_gene | d_gene | v_gene | abundance | CDR3nt | CDR3aa
TRBJ2-7 | NA | TRBV18 | many | TGTGCCAGCTCACCCTTTGGGATGAAGAGTCTCTACGAGCAGTACTTC | CASSPFGMKSLYEQYF
TRBJ1-1 | NA | TRBV5-1 | NA | TGCGCCAGCAGTTCGACGGAGATGAACACTGAAGCTTTCTTT | CASSSTEMNTEAFF
TRBJ2-7 | NA | TRBV29-1 | few | TGCAGCGTGAGGGGGGCCCCCTACGAGCAGTACTTC | CSVRGAPYEQYF
TRBJ1-6 | NA | TRBV4-2 | NA | TGTGCCAGCAACCAATTTAGGGGGATTGGGTCACCCCTCCACTTT | CASNQFRGIGSPLHF
TRBJ2-5 | NA | TRBV18 | NA | TGTGCCAGCTCACCACGAAGGGAGCCCCAAGAGACCCAGTACTTC | CASSPRREPQETQYF
TRBJ2-2 | TRBD1 | TRBV12-3/TRBV12-4 | few | TGTGCCAGCAGTCCGCAGACCGGGACAGGGACCGGGGAGCTGTTTTTT | CASSPQTGTGTGELFF
TRBJ2-7 | NA | TRBV27 | many | TGTGCCAGCAGTTCCCGGGTGGCAGGAGGGGGCTACGAGCAGTACTTC | CASSSRVAGGGYEQYF
TRBJ2-7 | NA | TRBV11-2 | many | TGTGCCAGCAGCCCCTCGCCGAACGGGGAGCAGTACTTC | CASSPSPNGEQYF
TRBJ2-7 | NA | TRBV12-3/TRBV12-4 | NA | TGTGCCAGCAGTTTTACCTCTTCTAGCGAGCAGTACTTC | CASSFTSSSEQYF
TRBJ1-1 | NA | TRBV7-3 | many | TGTGCCAGCAGCTCCTTCGGCGGGGCGATTCGAATGAACACTGAAGCTTTCTTT | CASSSFGGAIRMNTEAFF
TRBJ1-2 | NA | TRBV25-1 | many | TGTGCCAGCACCAGGGACTTGAACTATGGCTACACCTTC | CASTRDLNYGYTF
TRBJ1-1 | NA | TRBV24-1 | many | TGTGCCACCAGTGACCTTGATGAAGCTTTCTTT | CATSDLDEAFF
TRBJ2-4 | TRBD2 | TRBV6-1 | few | TGTGCCAGCAGTGAACTTAGCGGGGAGGCCAAAAACATTAAGTACTTC | CASSELSGEAKNIKYF
TRBJ2-7 | NA | TRBV6-1 | many | TGTGCCAGCAGTGGACGGAGGGGACCCTACGAGCAGTACTTC | CASSGRRGPYEQYF
TRBJ2-5 | NA | TRBV15 | NA | TGTGCCACCAGCAGAGATGAGGGGGGCGACGAGACCCAGTACTTC | CATSRDEGGDETQYF
TRBJ1-5 | NA | TRBV19 | few | TGTGCCAGTAGTCTAACGGGGACACTCAGAAATCAGCCCCAGCATTTT | CASSLTGTLRNQPQHF
TRBJ1-6 | NA | TRBV20-1 | NA | TGCAGTGCTAGAGTTTCTGTGGATTCACCCCTCCACTTT | CSARVSVDSPLHF
TRBJ1-2 | TRBD1 | TRBV2 | NA | TGTGCCAGCAAGGGGACAGGGGGAATTAACTATGGCTACACCTTC | CASKGTGGINYGYTF
TRBJ2-5 | TRBD1 | TRBV29-1 | many | TGCAGCGGGGGACAGGGGATGGAGACCCAGTACTTC | CSGGQGMETQYF
TRBJ1-1 | TRBD1 | TRBV6-2/TRBV6-3 | many | TGTGCCAGCAGTCCCTCGGGACAGCCGAACACTGAAGCTTTCTTT | CASSPSGQPNTEAFF
TRBJ1-5 | NA | TRBV9 | few | TGTGCCAGCAGCGTATCAGGGAGCAATCAGCCCCAGCATTTT | CASSVSGSNQPQHF
TRBJ1-1 | NA | TRBV11-2 | few | TGTGCCAGCAGCCCTGCCATAGGGAGGACTGAAGCTTTCTTT | CASSPAIGRTEAFF
TRBJ1-6 | NA | TRBV5-1 | NA | TGCGCCAGCAGCTTAGGTCGCACATCACCCCACCACTTT | CASSLGRTSPHHF
TRBJ2-5 | TRBD2 | TRBV25-1 | many | TGTGCCAGCAGTGAATGGAGTAGCGGGAGCCAAGAGACCCAGTACTTC | CASSEWSSGSQETQYF
TRBJ2-7 | TRBD2 | TRBV30 | many | TGTGCCTGGAGTGGACTAGCGGGAGATTACGAGCAGTACTTC | CAWSGLAGDYEQYF
TRBJ2-2 | TRBD2 | TRBV6-2/TRBV6-3 | NA | TGTGCCAGCAGTTCTTCTGGCGGGGGCACCGGGGAGCTGTTTTTT | CASSSSGGGTGELFF
TRBJ1-5 | NA | TRBV6-1 | many | TGTGCCAGCAGTGAAACCCCCAGGGGAAGTAATCGGCCCCAGCATTTT | CASSETPRGSNRPQHF
TRBJ2-5 | TRBD2 | TRBV28 | few | TGTGCCAGCAACTTCTTGACTAGCGGACAAGAGACCCAGTACTTC | CASNFLTSGQETQYF
TRBJ1-2 | TRBD1 | TRBV6-1 | many | TGTGCCAGCAGCGCAGCCGTACTGGGACAGAGTTATGGCTACACCTTC | CASSAAVLGQSYGYTF
TRBJ2-5 | TRBD1 | TRBV12-3/TRBV12-4 | many | TGTGCCAGCAGACAGGGGGTAGAGGCCCAGTACTTC | CASRQGVEAQYF
TRBJ1-1 | NA | TRBV6-1 | many | TGTGCCAGCAGTGAAGTTTGGCCTAAGGGTAATGAAGCTTTCTTT | CASSEVWPKGNEAFF
TRBJ1-1 | TRBD1 | TRBV4-1 | NA | TGCGCCAGCAGCCTCGGGACAGGAAGAAAGAGTGAAGCTTTCTTT | CASSLGTGRKSEAFF
TRBJ1-2 | NA | TRBV5-1 | NA | TGCGCCAGCAGCCCGGGGCGGATCTCCTATGGCTACACCTTC | CASSPGRISYGYTF
TRBJ1-2 | NA | TRBV20-1 | NA | TGCAGTGCTAGAGAACAGGGAACCAACTATGGCTACACCTTC | CSAREQGTNYGYTF
TRBJ1-1 | NA | TRBV6-5 | many | TGTGCCAGCAGTTCAAGTGGCACTAAAGCTTTCTTT | CASSSSGTKAFF
TRBJ2-5 | TRBD2 | TRBV11-2 | few | TGTGCCAGCAGCCCGGGCGGGGCGGGAGGATTTCAAGAGACCCAGTACTTC | CASSPGGAGGFQETQYF
TRBJ2-5 | NA | TRBV7-3 | NA | TGTGCCAGCAGCTTATTTGCAGGGGTTAGTGAGACCCAGTACTTC | CASSLFAGVSETQYF
TRBJ2-2 | NA | TRBV27 | many | TGTGCCAGCAGTACCCTCCCGGGCCTAGTTGGTCCCGGGGAGCTGTTTTTT | CASSTLPGLVGPGELFF
TRBJ1-5 | NA | TRBV10-2 | many | TGCGCCAGCAGTGAGCCGTTGGTAGGGGTTTGGAGCAATCAGCCCCAGCATTTT | CASSEPLVGVWSNQPQHF
TRBJ2-7 | NA | TRBV6-5 | many | TGTGCCAGCAGTTACTCTGGGACAAAGCCCTACGAGCAGTACTTC | CASSYSGTKPYEQYF
TRBJ2-5 | NA | TRBV20-1 | NA | TGCAGCGCCCTGCGAACAGAGACCCAGTACTTC | CSALRTETQYF
TRBJ2-5 | NA | TRBV20-1 | NA | TGCAGTGCCAGTGACTGGACGGAGGAGCAGTACTTC | CSASDWTEEQYF
TRBJ2-2 | NA | TRBV7-2 | few | TGTGCCAGCAGCTCTAGCCGAGACACCGGGGAGCTGTTTTTT | CASSSSRDTGELFF
TRBJ2-6 | NA | TRBV27 | once | TGTGCCAGCAGTTTATCCGGCAGGGCCCGGACTGGGGCCAACGTCCTGACTTTC | CASSLSGRARTGANVLTF
TRBJ1-6 | NA | TRBV11-2 | many | TGTGCCAGCAGCTTTGGCAGGGGCGCCTATAATTCACCCCTCCACTTT | CASSFGRGAYNSPLHF